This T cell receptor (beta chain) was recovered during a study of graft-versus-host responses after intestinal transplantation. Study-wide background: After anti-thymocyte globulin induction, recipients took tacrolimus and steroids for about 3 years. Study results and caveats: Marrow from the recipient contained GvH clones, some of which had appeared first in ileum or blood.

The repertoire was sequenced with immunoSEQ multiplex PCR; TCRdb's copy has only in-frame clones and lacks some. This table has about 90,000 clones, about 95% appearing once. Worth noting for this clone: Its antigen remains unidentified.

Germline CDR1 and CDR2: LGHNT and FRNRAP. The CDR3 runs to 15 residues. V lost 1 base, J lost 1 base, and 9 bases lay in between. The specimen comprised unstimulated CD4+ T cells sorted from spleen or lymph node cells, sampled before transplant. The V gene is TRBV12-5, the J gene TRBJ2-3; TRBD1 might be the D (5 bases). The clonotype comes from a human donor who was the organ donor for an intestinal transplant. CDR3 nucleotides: TGTGCTAGTGGTTTGGAGGGGCTTGGCACAGATACGCAGTATTTT. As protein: CASGLEGLGTDTQYF.